The source of this T cell receptor beta chain is a study of Graves' ophthalmopathy and Graves' hyperthyroidism. The overall study: Peripheral blood (taken before any treatment) was collected at initial diagnosis. General observations from the study: Most expanded clonotypes from thyroid (those above 0.001 frequency) were also found in blood.

Concerning this clonotype itself: Antigen specificity is unknown.

As the starting material, 9.5 to 10 ml of fresh peripheral blood yielded the PBMCs. V lost 9 bases, J lost 9 bases, and 14 bases stayed unmatched. This CDR3 spans 15 amino acids. CDR1 is MGHDK, CDR2 SYGVNS, per germline. From RNA, the CDR3 regions of TCR beta chains were amplified and sequenced. In the first round, RT-PCR was carried out with HTBI primers, and a multiplex PCR formed the second round. TCRdb fed the multiplex PCR reads into MiXCR, producing one record per CDR3 protein. There are hundreds of thousands of distinct CDR3 sequences in the sample; 35% to 50% occur only once, and about 3.3% lies in the top ten.

The sample taken for sequencing was peripheral blood. The source of this sequence is an adult man with Graves' ophthalmopathy. V gene TRBV25-1 combines with J gene TRBJ1-6; 7 bases match TRBD1. CDR3 nucleotides: TGTGCCAGTAGTCCTGCGACAGGGATTGGTTCACCCCTCCACTTT. Amino acid sequence: CASSPATGIGSPLHF.